This T cell receptor (beta chain) was documented in a study of T cell responses to AZD1222 COVID-19 vaccine. In this sample, this clone turned up once. No antigen is known for it. The protocol was immunoSEQ multiplex PCR, while the TCRdb copy is restricted to in-frame clones and leaves out a portion. The table lists over 150,000 clones, approximately 90% of them singletons, with less than 3.5% in the top ten. The V gene's germline CDR1 is SGDLS and CDR2 YYNGEE. The V gene lost 0 bases and the J gene lost 0 bases, with 6 bases spanning the gap. The CDR3 extends over 15 amino acids. Study findings and constraints: Most donors were white British and more were female, and clonal diversity was possibly underestimated. Once two AZD1222 doses were given, Spike-specific TCR breadth and depth went up.

The chain is built from TRBV9 and TRBJ2-2; possibly TRBD2 for D (6 bases). The clonotype originates from an adult in good health. Here the sequenced sample was peripheral blood, taken on day 0 of AZD1222 vaccination. This chain's CDR3 is CASSVGRANTGELFF. Written as DNA, the CDR3 is TGTGCCAGCAGCGTAGGGAGGGCGAACACCGGGGAGCTGTTTTTT.